This entry lists 23 T cell receptor beta chains sequenced from one sample in a study of blood T cell repertoires in COVID-19. Method: immunoSEQ multiplex PCR; TCRdb's copy keeps in-frame clones and lacks some. The sample lists 250,000 to 350,000 clones; about 81% were seen once. The sequenced sample consisted of peripheral blood. Receptors were obtained from a human donor with COVID-19, enrolled during active disease. The donor label of this sample is uncertain.

The CDR3 DNA follows: TGTGCCAGCAGTTTCGGAATAGCGGGAGGCGACTACGAGCAGTACTTC. It yields the protein CASSFGIAGGDYEQYF. The genes are TRBV2 and TRBJ2-7, with 10 bases aligning to TRBD2. Trimming at V came to 5 bases and at J to 3 bases, leaving 10 bases not matched to a gene. CDR1 is SNHLY, CDR2 FYNNEI, per germline. The CDR3 extends over 16 amino acids.

The V call is TRBV4-1, the J call TRBJ2-5; TRBD2 matches at 11 bases. With 0 bases clipped from V and 4 bases from J, the junction kept 4 bases outside the gene matches. The CDR3 runs to 16 residues. Germline V gene data show CDR1 as MGHRA and CDR2 as YSYEKL. CDR3 in amino acids: CASSQETTSGIETQYF. The CDR3 nucleotides read TGCGCCAGCAGCCAAGAAACGACTAGCGGGATAGAGACCCAGTACTTC.

This chain links TRBV3-1 (or the pseudogene TRBV3-2) with TRBJ2-5; D is possibly TRBD1 (6 bases). The CDR3 is 14 residues long. Germline V gene data show CDR1 as LGHDT and CDR2 as YNNKEL (reference sequence). The V gene lost 4 bases and the J gene lost 5 bases, with 14 bases spanning the gap. In nucleotides, the CDR3 is TGTGCCAGCAGCCTTGGCCTTACAGGGGAGACCCAGTACTTC. Residues: CASSLGLTGETQYF.

The CDR3 nucleotides read TGTGCCAGCAGCTTAGGGGCCTGGACAGGGGAGACCCAGTACTTC. Translated: CASSLGAWTGETQYF. The rearrangement uses TRBV7-9 and TRBJ2-5; TRBD1 agrees at 8 bases. The CDR3 covers 15 residues. Trimming cost V 1 base and J 5 bases; bases outside gene matches: 6. Germline assignment: CDR1 SEHNR and CDR2 FQNEAQ (reference sequence).

The chain combines TRBV28 with TRBJ2-1, with D perhaps TRBD1 (6 bases). Germline V lookup: CDR1 MDHEN, CDR2 SYDVKM. Trimming took 7 bases from V and 0 from J, leaving 13 bases between them. CDR3 length equals 15 residues. CDR3 nucleotides: TGTGCCAGCAATACGGTGGACAGCTCCTACAATGAGCAGTTCTTC. It encodes CASNTVDSSYNEQFF.

The rearrangement links TRBV2 to TRBJ1-6; the D is unclear. V dropped 3 bases and J dropped 6 bases, with 9 bases sitting between them. Germline loops: CDR1 SNHLY, CDR2 FYNNEI. This CDR3 is 14 amino acids long. CDR3 coding DNA: TGTGCCAGCAGTGACAGGCCTTTTAATTCACCCCTCCACTTT. It specifies CASSDRPFNSPLHF. Looking up the rest from reference TRBV2 and TRBJ1-6 gives the full variable domain: EPEVTQTPSHQVTQMGQEVILRCVPISNHLYFYWYRQILGQKVEFLVSFYNNEISEKSEIFDDQFSVERPDGSNFTLKIRSTKLEDSAMYFCASSDRPFNSPLHFGNGTRLTVT.

The rearrangement joins TRBV18 to TRBJ2-2, with 8 bases that match TRBD2. This CDR3 contains 15 residues. Trimming took 6 bases from V and 5 from J; bases not matched to a gene: 8. The germline CDR1 and CDR2 sequences are KGHSH and LQKENI. CDR3 protein: CASSPSGSGTGELFF. CDR3 sequence (DNA): TGTGCCAGCTCCCCGAGCGGGAGCGGGACCGGGGAGCTGTTTTTT.

This clone was seen more than once but under ten times. The CDR3 DNA sequence: TGTGCCAGTAGTATAAGTGGACAGCCCCCCAATGAGCAGTTCTTC. This gives the protein CASSISGQPPNEQFF. The chain has TRBV19 and TRBJ2-1; possible D gene TRBD1, 6 bases. Germline CDR1 is LNHDA and CDR2 is SQIVND (reference sequence). With 2 bases removed from V and 6 bases from J, the gap between germline ends came to 14 bases. The CDR3 totals 15 residues.

CDR3 bases: TGCGCCAGCAGCCAAGACGTCAGCACAGATACGCAGTATTTT. Its translation: CASSQDVSTDTQYF. This rearrangement joins TRBV4-3 to TRBJ2-3; D remains ambiguous. CDR3 size: 14 residues. The V gene's germline CDR1 is LGHNA and CDR2 YSLEER. Trimming removed 0 bases from V and 0 bases from J, with 4 bases in between.

This clone was found once. The chain employs TRBV5-1 and TRBJ2-5, with 8 nucleotides matching TRBD2. Germline values: CDR1 SGHRS, CDR2 YFSETQ. The ends lost 5 bases at V and 4 bases at J; junction bases unmatched: 4. This CDR3 comprises 13 residues. CDR3 in DNA: TGCGCCAGCAGGTCCGGGGGGGTAGAGACCCAGTACTTC. Its translation: CASRSGGVETQYF.

This sequence joins TRBV19 and TRBJ1-6; 7 bases agree with TRBD1. Germline trimming cut 9 bases from V and 9 bases from J; bases unmatched to any gene: 8. The CDR3 spans 13 residues. Looked up from germline, CDR1 is LNHDA and CDR2 is SQIVND (reference sequence). The CDR3 loop is CASTDRVGSPLHF. CDR3 nucleotide sequence: TGTGCCAGCACCGACAGGGTTGGTTCACCCCTCCACTTT.

In this sample, this clone turned up a few times. The chain links TRBV5-1 to TRBJ1-1, with 10 positions matching TRBD1. The germline V gene encodes CDR1 SGHRS and CDR2 YFSETQ. This CDR3 region has 15 residues. Unmatched junction bases numbered 3, after V lost 0 bases and J lost 4 bases. CDR3 sequence reads: CASSLDWDRGTEAFF. For the CDR3, the DNA is TGCGCCAGCAGCTTGGATTGGGACAGGGGCACTGAAGCTTTCTTT.

This chain connects TRBV10-3 to TRBJ2-2; 8 bases map to TRBD2. CDR1 and CDR2 (germline): ENHRY, SYGVKD. The CDR3 loop spans 16 amino acids. J lost 4 bases, V lost 4 bases, and 8 bases had no gene match. The CDR3 spells CAISVRAGEVTGELFF. As DNA, the CDR3 is TGTGCCATCAGTGTGCGAGCGGGAGAGGTCACCGGGGAGCTGTTTTTT.

This sequence joins TRBV7-3 and TRBJ2-2, with 7 bases matching TRBD2. J gave up 0 bases and V 2 bases, and 9 bases lay outside the gene matches. CDR1 is SGHTA, CDR2 FQGTGA, per germline. The length of the CDR3 is 18 residues. The CDR3 nucleotides read TGTGCCAGCAGCTTATTAGGGCGGGAGAGTCCGAACACCGGGGAGCTGTTTTTT. It encodes CASSLLGRESPNTGELFF.

This chain joins TRBV3-1 (or the pseudogene TRBV3-2) and TRBJ2-1, with TRBD1 matching over 8 bases. J gave up 1 base and V 2 bases, and 1 base lay outside the gene matches. Germline assignment: CDR1 LGHDT and CDR2 YNNKEL (reference sequence). The CDR3 spans 15 residues. The CDR3 protein is CASSQTGGSYNEQFF. CDR3 bases: TGTGCCAGCAGCCAAACAGGGGGGTCCTACAATGAGCAGTTCTTC.

This sequence joins TRBV5-1 and TRBJ2-3, with TRBD2 matching 14 bases. The germline V gene encodes CDR1 SGHRS and CDR2 YFSETQ. There are 16 residues in the CDR3. Germline trimming cut 4 bases from V and 4 bases from J; bases unmatched to any gene: 5. The CDR3 loop is CASSARLAGGSDTQYF. CDR3 DNA sequence: TGCGCCAGCAGCGCAAGACTAGCGGGAGGGTCAGATACGCAGTATTTT.

The gene calls are TRBV30 and TRBJ1-5; 7 nucleotides match TRBD1. Germline values: CDR1 GTSNPN, CDR2 SVGIG (reference sequence). The CDR3 has 14 residues. V lost 4 bases, J lost 0 bases, and 3 bases stayed unmatched. The CDR3 region has the DNA TGTGCCTGGACTGGACAGGTTAGCAATCAGCCCCAGCATTTT. This gives the protein CAWTGQVSNQPQHF. The variable domain in full, completed from reference TRBV30 and TRBJ1-5, reads SQTIHQWPATLVQPVGSPLSLECTVEGTSNPNLYWYRQAAGRGLQLLFYSVGIGQISSEVPQNLSASRPQDRQFILSSKKLLLSDSGFYLCAWTGQVSNQPQHFGDGTRLSIL.

About this clone itself: Within the sample, other DNA sequences also encode this same CDR3. The chain combines TRBV18 with TRBJ2-5; tentatively, D is TRBD1 (6 bases). The V end was cut by 2 bases, the J end by 2 bases, with 9 bases between. Germline loops: CDR1 KGHSH, CDR2 LQKENI. CDR3 size: 14 residues. The CDR3 spells CASSPGTGQETQYF. CDR3 coding DNA: TGTGCCAGCTCACCAGGAACAGGGCAAGAGACCCAGTACTTC.

V and J are TRBV20-1 and TRBJ2-7; D not certain. Trimming removed 7 bases at V and 2 bases at J, with 9 bases between. CDR1 is DFQATT and CDR2 is SNEGSKA in the germline V gene (reference sequence). The CDR3 has 11 amino acids. CDR3 protein: CSGSAAYEQYF. DNA for the CDR3: TGCAGTGGCAGCGCTGCCTACGAGCAGTACTTC.

The gene calls are TRBV25-1 and TRBJ1-3, with D possibly TRBD1 on 6 matching bases. From germline, CDR1 is MGHDK and CDR2 SYGVNS. Deletions cut 3 bases from V and 2 bases from J, with 8 bases between. This CDR3 is 14 amino acids long. CDR3 region: CASSDPGAGNTIYF. In DNA, the CDR3 is TGTGCCAGCAGTGATCCAGGGGCTGGAAACACCATATATTTT. The variable domain in full, with the rest retrieved from reference TRBV25-1 and TRBJ1-3, is EADIYQTPRYLVIGTGKKITLECSQTMGHDKMYWYQQDPGMELHLIHYSYGVNSTEKGDLSSESTVSRIRTEHFPLTLESARPSHTSQYLCASSDPGAGNTIYFGEGSWLTVV.

The gene calls are TRBV7-6 and TRBJ2-2; TRBD1 might be the D (6 bases). CDR1 is SGHVS, CDR2 FNYEAQ, per germline. Trimming shortened V by 1 base and J by 1 base, and 10 bases separated the two germline ends. The CDR3 consists of 16 residues. The CDR3 DNA is TGTGCCAGCAGCTTAGTCAGGACAGAGAACACCGGGGAGCTGTTTTTT. It is translated as CASSLVRTENTGELFF.

V usage is TRBV5-1 and J usage is TRBJ1-1, with 8 bases lining up with TRBD1. Germline loops: CDR1 SGHRS, CDR2 YFSETQ. Trimming cost V 6 bases and J 3 bases; bases outside gene matches: 7. The CDR3 loop spans 14 amino acids. The CDR3 coding sequence is TGCGCCAGCATCCGAGACAGGGGTGACACTGAAGCTTTCTTT. Protein sequence: CASIRDRGDTEAFF.

The chain is built from TRBV15 and TRBJ2-7; no clear D. Germline V CDR1 and CDR2: LNHNV, YYDKDF (reference sequence). CDR3 length: 15 residues. Trimming took 1 base from V and 0 from J, leaving 10 bases between them. CDR3 region: CATSRVRVSSYEQYF. DNA of the CDR3: TGTGCCACCAGCAGAGTCCGGGTCTCCTCCTACGAGCAGTACTTC.